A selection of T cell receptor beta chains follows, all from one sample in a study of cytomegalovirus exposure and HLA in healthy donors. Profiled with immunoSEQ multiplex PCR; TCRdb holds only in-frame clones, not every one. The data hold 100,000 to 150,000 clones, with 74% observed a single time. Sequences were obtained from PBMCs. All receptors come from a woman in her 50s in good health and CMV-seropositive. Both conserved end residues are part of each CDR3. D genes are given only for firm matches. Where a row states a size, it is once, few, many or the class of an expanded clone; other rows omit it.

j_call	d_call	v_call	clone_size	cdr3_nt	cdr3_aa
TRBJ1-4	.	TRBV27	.	TGTGCCAGCAGTACCCGACTGCCAACTAATGAAAAACTGTTTTTT	CASSTRLPTNEKLFF
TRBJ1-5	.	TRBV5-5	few	TGTGCCAGCAGCTCTCTGGACAGAAAGGAGCCCCAGCATTTT	CASSSLDRKEPQHF
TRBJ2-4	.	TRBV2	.	TGTGCCAGCAGTGAAGGGGCAGTACAAAACATTCAGTACTTC	CASSEGAVQNIQYF
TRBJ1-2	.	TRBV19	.	TGTGCCAGTAGTCCCCGTACGCGCTCGGGCTACACCTTC	CASSPRTRSGYTF
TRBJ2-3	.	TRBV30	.	TGTGCCTTTGAACGGGGGGCGGCAGATACGCAGTATTTT	CAFERGAADTQYF
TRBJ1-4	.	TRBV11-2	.	TGTGCCAGCAGAGGGCAGGGAGGGGAAAAACTGTTTTTT	CASRGQGGEKLFF
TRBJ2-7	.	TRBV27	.	TGTGCCAGCAGTTTAGAGGGTCGTAGCTACGAGCAGTACTTC	CASSLEGRSYEQYF
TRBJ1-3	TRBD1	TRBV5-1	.	TGCGCCAGCAGACTACAGGGGTCTGGAAACACCATATATTTT	CASRLQGSGNTIYF
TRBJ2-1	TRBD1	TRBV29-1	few	TGCAGCGTTGAAGGGGAGACAGGGGGCTTCGGGGAGCAGTTCTTC	CSVEGETGGFGEQFF
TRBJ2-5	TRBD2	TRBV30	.	TGTGCCTGGAGTGTACTGGGCGGGGGGGCCTGGGAGACCCAGTACTTC	CAWSVLGGGAWETQYF
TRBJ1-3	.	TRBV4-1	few	TGCGCCAGCAGCCAGCTCTACTCTGGAAACACCATATATTTT	CASSQLYSGNTIYF
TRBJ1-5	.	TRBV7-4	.	TGTGCCAGCAGCTCCCGTAAAGGGGCTTACAATCAGCCCCAGCATTTT	CASSSRKGAYNQPQHF
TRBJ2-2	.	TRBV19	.	TGTGCCAGTAGTATTAAGAGCGCATTCAGCGGGGAGCTGTTTTTT	CASSIKSAFSGELFF
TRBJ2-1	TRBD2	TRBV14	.	TGTGCCAGCAGCCAAATGGGACTAGCGGGGGACGAGCAGTTCTTC	CASSQMGLAGDEQFF
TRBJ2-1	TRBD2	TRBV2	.	TGTGCCAGCAGTGATGCCCAGCGGGACCTCAATGAGCAGTTCTTC	CASSDAQRDLNEQFF
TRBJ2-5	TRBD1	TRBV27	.	TGTGCCAGCAGACGACAGGGGGCTGGGGAGACCCAGTACTTC	CASRRQGAGETQYF
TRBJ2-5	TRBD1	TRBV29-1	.	TGCAGCGTCCAGGGGGCAGGAGAGACCCAGTACTTC	CSVQGAGETQYF
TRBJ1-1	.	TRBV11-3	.	TGTGCCAGCAGCTTGTCGCGGCTCCCGAACACTGAAGCTTTCTTT	CASSLSRLPNTEAFF
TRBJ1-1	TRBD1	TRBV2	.	TGTGCCAGCAGAGCGACCGGGACAGGGAACACTGAAGCTTTCTTT	CASRATGTGNTEAFF
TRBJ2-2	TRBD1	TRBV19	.	TGTGCCAGTAGTATATTTGGCGGACAGGGGATATTATCCACCGGGGAGCTGTTTTTT	CASSIFGGQGILSTGELFF
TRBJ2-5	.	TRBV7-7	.	TGTGCCAGTGGCTTCTTGGGGGGCCAAGAGACCCAGTACTTC	CASGFLGGQETQYF
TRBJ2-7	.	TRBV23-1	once	TGCGCCGGCCTCCGGGGGTTCCACGAGCAGTACTTC	CAGLRGFHEQYF
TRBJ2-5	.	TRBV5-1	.	TGCGCCAGCAGCTTGGTCGCGGGGATCCAAGAGACCCAGTACTTC	CASSLVAGIQETQYF
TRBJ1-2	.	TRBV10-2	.	TGCGCCAGCAGTGAACGACAGAGATATGGCTACACCTTC	CASSERQRYGYTF
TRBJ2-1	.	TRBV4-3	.	TGCGCCAGCAGCCAAGCGGCAGGGGAGTACAATGAGCAGTTCTTC	CASSQAAGEYNEQFF
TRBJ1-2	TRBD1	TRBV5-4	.	TGTGCCAGCAGCGAGCCGGGACAGGGGGCGCGTGGCTACACCTTC	CASSEPGQGARGYTF
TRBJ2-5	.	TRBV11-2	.	TGTGCCAGCAGCGAAAGTGGGAGACCAGAGACCCAGTACTTC	CASSESGRPETQYF
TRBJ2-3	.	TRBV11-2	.	TGTGCCAGCAGACATATTTGGGGGGGGCGCGAGGCAGATACGCAGTATTTT	CASRHIWGGREADTQYF
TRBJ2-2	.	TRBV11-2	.	TGTGCCAGCAGCCCTTCCAGGGTCACCGGGGAGCTGTTTTTT	CASSPSRVTGELFF
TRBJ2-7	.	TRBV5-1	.	TGCGCCAGCAGCCCGGTGTCCAGGGGTGATAGTGAGCAGTACTTC	CASSPVSRGDSEQYF
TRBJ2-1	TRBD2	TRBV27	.	TGTGCCAGCAGTTCCCTTACCGGGACTAGCGGGAATGAGCAGTTCTTC	CASSSLTGTSGNEQFF
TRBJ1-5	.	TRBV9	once	TGTGCCAGCAGCGTAGGCAGTAATCAGCCCCAGCATTTT	CASSVGSNQPQHF
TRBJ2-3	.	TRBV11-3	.	TGTGCCAGCGGCCTCACTAGCATAGATACGCAGTATTTT	CASGLTSIDTQYF
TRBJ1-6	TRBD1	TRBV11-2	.	TGTGCCAGCAGCTCCGGGACAGTTGGTTCACCCCTCCACTTT	CASSSGTVGSPLHF
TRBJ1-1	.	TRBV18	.	TGTGCCAGCTCAACGACGGGGGGTACGGCTGAAGCTTTCTTT	CASSTTGGTAEAFF
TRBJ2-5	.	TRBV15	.	TGTGCCACCAGCCGCGACAGGGGAGGGGAGACCCAGTACTTC	CATSRDRGGETQYF
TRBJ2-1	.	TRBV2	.	TGTGCCAGCATCATACTTAGTCGCACCTCCTACAATGAGCAGTTCTTC	CASIILSRTSYNEQFF
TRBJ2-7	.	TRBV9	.	TGTGCCAGCAGCCTCGAGGCACAGGGAGTGACCGAGCAGTACTTC	CASSLEAQGVTEQYF
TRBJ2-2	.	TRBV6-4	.	TGTGCCAGCAGTGCCCTTGGAGGCGGGGAGCTGTTTTTT	CASSALGGGELFF
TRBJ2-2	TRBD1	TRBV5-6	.	TGTGCCAGCAGCCTCCGGGACAGGGACACCGGGGAGCTGTTTTTT	CASSLRDRDTGELFF
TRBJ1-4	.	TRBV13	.	TGTGCCAGCAGGCGCCTGACAGGCGGTGAAAAACTGTTTTTT	CASRRLTGGEKLFF